This TCR beta chain was identified in a study of graft-versus-host responses after intestinal transplantation. Some clones are missing from TCRdb's copy, which holds only in-frame ones; the method was immunoSEQ multiplex PCR. The sample lists tens of thousands of clones, 70% to 90% seen once, with approximately 1.6% in the top ten. Material: PBMCs, obtained 26 days after transplant. This TCR came from a human patient who received an intestinal transplant, so some T cells may come from the graft donor.

CDR3 sequence reads: CASSFGRGDYGYTF. The CDR3 nucleotides read TGTGCCAGCAGTTTCGGTCGGGGGGACTATGGCTACACCTTC. The chain employs TRBV27 and TRBJ1-2, with D tentatively TRBD1 (5 bases). Germline CDR1 and CDR2: MNHEY and SMNVEV (reference sequence). The CDR3 has 14 residues. Trimming took 3 bases from V and 3 from J, leaving 11 bases between them.